One sample yielded the 11 T cell receptor beta chains listed below, sequenced in a study of cytomegalovirus exposure and HLA in healthy donors. Amplification used 60 Vbeta primers and 13 Jbeta primers. Profiled with immunoSEQ multiplex PCR; TCRdb holds only in-frame clones, not every one. Here the sample spans about 160,000 clones, about 80% being singletons. Source material: PBMCs. The receptors originated from a man aged 30-40 years in good health and CMV-seronegative.

This clone was seen once. The rearrangement links TRBV28 to TRBJ2-2; no reliable D call. Trimming shortened V by 1 base and J by 3 bases, and 15 bases separated the two germline ends. Germline V CDR1 and CDR2: MDHEN, SYDVKM. CDR3 length: 17 residues. CDR3 in amino acids: CASSLFSRRLYTGELFF. The CDR3 DNA reads as TGTGCCAGCAGTTTATTTAGTAGGCGGCTCTACACCGGGGAGCTGTTTTTT.

The chain is built from TRBV18 and TRBJ2-1, with D perhaps TRBD1 (6 bases). The ends were cut back, 3 bases at V and 2 bases at J, with 8 bases in the middle. CDR1 and CDR2 (germline): KGHSH, LQKENI. The CDR3 runs to 14 residues. DNA for the CDR3: TGTGCCAGCTCACCGGGACAACCCTACAATGAGCAGTTCTTC. Residues: CASSPGQPYNEQFF.

The chain has TRBV30 and TRBJ1-1; a possible D gene is TRBD1 (6 bases). The CDR3 is made up of 13 amino acids. Germline lookup yields CDR1 GTSNPN and CDR2 SVGIG (reference sequence). V lost 5 bases, J lost 10 bases, and 20 bases lay in between. CDR3 sequence reads: CAWASKGVVRAFF. CDR3 sequence (DNA): TGTGCCTGGGCCTCCAAGGGGGTTGTGAGAGCTTTCTTT.

The chain employs TRBV7-3 and TRBJ2-1; the match to TRBD1 covers 9 bases. The CDR3 contains 12 residues. V lost 0 bases and J lost 12; bases outside the gene matches: 0. From germline, CDR1 is SGHTA and CDR2 FQGTGA. The CDR3 loop is CASSLTGQGQFF. Written as DNA, the CDR3 is TGTGCCAGCAGCTTAACGGGACAGGGGCAGTTCTTC.

This chain links TRBV7-8 with TRBJ2-5; D may be TRBD2 (6 bases). Trimming shortened V by 1 base and J by 4 bases, and 22 bases separated the two germline ends. The length of the CDR3 is 18 residues. Germline CDR1 reads SGHVS; CDR2 reads FQNEAQ. Written as DNA, the CDR3 is TGTGCCAGCAGCTTAGACGAGGAGGGGAGAGGCGACAGAGAGACCCAGTACTTC. Residues: CASSLDEEGRGDRETQYF.

The V call is TRBV4-2, the J call TRBJ1-1; TRBD1 is a possible D gene (5 bases). V was trimmed by 1 base and J by 5 bases, leaving 17 bases between them. CDR3 length: 16 residues. CDR1 and CDR2 (germline): LGHNA, YNFKEQ. The CDR3 loop is CASSQGNRQSGTEAFF. The DNA for the CDR3 is TGTGCCAGCAGCCAAGGTAATCGGCAATCAGGGACTGAAGCTTTCTTT.

The J gene is TRBJ2-1, the V gene TRBV7-3; TRBD2 matches at 8 bases. Germline lookup yields CDR1 SGHTA and CDR2 FQGTGA. The CDR3 is 17 residues long. With V trimmed by 1 base and J by 7 bases, 12 bases remained unmatched. This chain's CDR3 is CASSLKSRAGVVNEQFF. CDR3 nucleotides: TGTGCCAGCAGCTTAAAGTCTCGAGCGGGAGTGGTTAATGAGCAGTTCTTC. The entire variable domain, with the rest obtained from reference TRBV7-3 and TRBJ2-1, is as follows: GAGVSQTPSNKVTEKGKYVELRCDPISGHTALYWYRQSLGQGPEFLIYFQGTGAADDSGLPNDRFFAVRPEGSVSTLKIQRTERGDSAVYLCASSLKSRAGVVNEQFFGPGTRLTVL.

As DNA, the CDR3 is TGTGCCAGCAGTGAAGCGACAGGGGGGATTTGGAATGAGCAGTTCTTC. It specifies CASSEATGGIWNEQFF. The V and J genes are TRBV6-1 and TRBJ2-1, with 9 bases identical to TRBD1. V was clipped by 0 bases and J by 7 bases; unmatched bases: 7. Germline assignment: CDR1 MNHNS and CDR2 SASEGT. This CDR3 region has 16 residues.

The CDR3 DNA reads TGTGCCAGTAGTATCCTCAGGACAGGAGAATATGGCTACACCTTC. Residues: CASSILRTGEYGYTF. V and J are TRBV19 and TRBJ1-2; 7 bases agree with TRBD1. There are 15 residues in the CDR3. CDR1 is LNHDA and CDR2 is SQIVND in the germline V gene (reference sequence). V lost 3 bases and J lost 5; bases outside the gene matches: 9. The full variable domain, with the rest looked up from reference TRBV19 and TRBJ1-2, is DGGITQSPKYLFRKEGQNVTLSCEQNLNHDAMYWYRQDPGQGLRLIYYSQIVNDFQKGDIAEGYSVSREKKESFPLTVTSAQKNPTAFYLCASSILRTGEYGYTFGSGTRLTVV.

The rearrangement joins TRBV6-5 to TRBJ2-7, with TRBD2 identical over 10 bases. Germline-derived CDR1 and CDR2 are MNHEY and SVGAGI. The CDR3 is 14 residues long. The junction had 5 bases not matched to a gene; V was cut back by 4 bases and J by 5 bases. CDR3 nucleotide sequence: TGTGCCAGCAGTTCGTTAGCGGGGGGTGACGAGCAGTACTTC. Encoded protein: CASSSLAGGDEQYF.

The chain uses TRBV14 and TRBJ1-2; D gene ambiguous. This CDR3 is built from 14 residues. Between the trimmed V and J ends, which lost 1 base and 7 bases, there was a span of 13 bases. Germline V CDR1 and CDR2: SGHDN, FVKESK. The CDR3 loop reads CASSQVPVNRGYTF. DNA of the CDR3: TGTGCCAGCAGCCAAGTCCCAGTCAATCGTGGCTACACCTTC.